This is a list of T cell receptor beta chains from one sample in a study of cytotoxic CD8 clonotypes in ibrutinib-treated CLL. Using immunoSEQ multiplex PCR, the repertoire was profiled, and TCRdb retains in-frame clones only, with some absent. The data contain roughly 51,000 clones, about half of them singletons. The specimen was PBMCs, collected after 12 months of ibrutinib treatment. These receptors all come from a human donor with chronic lymphocytic leukemia. The CDR3 runs from the conserved cysteine through the conserved F or W. D genes are given only for firm matches. Where a row states a size, it is once, few, many or the class of an expanded clone; other rows omit it.

TRBV11-2	TRBJ2-1	NA	few	CASSPEGVYNEQFF	TGTGCCAGCAGCCCAGAAGGCGTCTACAATGAGCAGTTCTTC
TRBV28	TRBJ2-3	TRBD2	NA	CASSLAGGGTDTQYF	TGTGCCAGCAGTTTAGCGGGAGGGGGGACAGATACGCAGTATTTT
TRBV28	TRBJ1-2	NA	few	CASSFGGYGYTF	TGTGCCAGCAGTTTTGGGGGCTATGGCTACACCTTC
TRBV28	TRBJ1-1	NA	once	CASRPADMNTEAFF	TGTGCCAGCAGACCCGCGGACATGAACACTGAAGCTTTCTTT
TRBV20-1	TRBJ2-5	NA	NA	CSARERKTQYF	TGCAGTGCTAGAGAGCGGAAGACCCAGTACTTC
TRBV28	TRBJ2-7	NA	NA	CASSLVVAGSYEQYF	TGTGCCAGCAGTTTAGTTGTGGCGGGGTCCTACGAGCAGTACTTC
TRBV30	TRBJ1-2	NA	NA	CAWNMVGGGYTF	TGTGCCTGGAATATGGTGGGCGGTGGCTACACCTTC
TRBV18	TRBJ2-3	TRBD2	NA	CASSPLAGSTDTQYF	TGTGCCAGCTCTCCACTAGCGGGAAGCACAGATACGCAGTATTTT
TRBV11-3	TRBJ2-5	NA	NA	CASSLSAAQETQYF	TGTGCCAGCAGCTTAAGTGCAGCACAAGAGACCCAGTACTTC
TRBV9	TRBJ1-6	TRBD1	many	CASSVEGTGEYSPLHF	TGTGCCAGCAGCGTAGAAGGTACAGGGGAGTATTCACCCCTCCACTTT
TRBV11-2	TRBJ2-5	TRBD2	NA	CASSLGASGQETQYF	TGTGCCAGCAGCTTAGGGGCTAGCGGACAAGAGACCCAGTACTTC
TRBV1	TRBJ2-1	NA	few	CTSSSSSEESYNEQFF	TGCACCAGCAGCTCGTCCTCAGAAGAGTCCTACAATGAGCAGTTCTTC
TRBV5-1	TRBJ2-7	TRBD2	NA	CASSLGTSGTGQYF	TGCGCCAGCAGCCTTGGGACTAGCGGGACAGGGCAGTACTTC
TRBV10-3	TRBJ2-5	TRBD2	NA	CAISESYAGEETQYF	TGTGCCATCAGTGAGTCGTATGCGGGGGAGGAGACCCAGTACTTC
TRBV18	TRBJ2-1	TRBD2	few	CASSASGSMDEQFF	TGTGCCAGCTCTGCTAGCGGGAGTATGGATGAGCAGTTCTTC
TRBV30	TRBJ2-5	NA	NA	CAWSRTYRVWIQETQYF	TGTGCCTGGAGCCGGACGTACAGGGTCTGGATCCAAGAGACCCAGTACTTC
TRBV9	TRBJ2-7	NA	NA	CASSEGARENEQYF	TGTGCCAGCAGCGAGGGAGCTCGGGAGAACGAGCAGTACTTC
TRBV2	TRBJ2-7	NA	NA	CASRQDYEQYF	TGTGCCAGCAGACAGGACTACGAGCAGTACTTC
TRBV7-8	TRBJ1-3	NA	NA	CASSLTTGTAGLNTIYF	TGTGCCAGCAGCTTGACCACCGGGACCGCGGGACTAAACACCATATATTTT
TRBV4-1	TRBJ1-1	NA	NA	CASSQNRDSEAFF	TGCGCCAGCAGCCAAAACCGAGACAGTGAAGCTTTCTTT
TRBV4-1	TRBJ2-1	TRBD2	NA	CASSQVAGVVNNEQFF	TGCGCCAGCAGCCAAGTGGCGGGAGTTGTAAACAATGAGCAGTTCTTC